The 9 T cell receptor beta chains reported below all come from one sample, sequenced in a study of T cells in Graves' hyperthyroidism and ophthalmopathy. Amplified TCR beta CDR3 regions came from RNA transcripts. Primed by the HTBI set, a first-round RT-PCR was run on the TCR CDR3. TCRdb reanalysed the multiplex PCR reads using MiXCR and keeps one entry per CDR3 protein. The sample comprises approximately 400,000 distinct CDR3 sequences, less than 20% of which are singletons, and roughly 15% rests with the top ten. Source material: blood. These receptor sequences come from a woman aged 18-29 years with Graves' hyperthyroidism.

This chain links TRBV5-1 with TRBJ2-1, with D unresolved. Trimming took off 0 bases at V and 9 bases at J, with 10 bases between the two ends. CDR3 length equals 13 residues. Germline V gene data show CDR1 as SGHRS and CDR2 as YFSETQ. CDR3 sequence: CASSLDGPGEQFF. The CDR3 region has the DNA TGCGCCAGCAGCTTGGATGGTCCGGGTGAGCAGTTCTTC.

The V and J genes are TRBV4-3 and TRBJ2-7; TRBD2 aligns across 12 bases. V was clipped by 0 bases and J by 6 bases; unmatched bases: 12. Germline V gene sequence: CDR1 LGHNA, CDR2 YSLEER. The CDR3 spans 18 residues. CDR3 sequence (DNA): TGCGCCAGCAGCCAAGAAGCGGCCCTAGCGGGGGGGTCTTTCGAGCAGTACTTC. It is translated as CASSQEAALAGGSFEQYF.

This clonotype came up many times. This chain connects TRBV6-5 to TRBJ2-2; D is undetermined. The germline gives CDR1 MNHEY, CDR2 SVGAGI. V gave up 2 bases and J gave up 1 base, with 2 bases separating them. There are 13 residues in the CDR3. The CDR3 region is CASSYQNTGELFF. The CDR3 bases are TGTGCCAGCAGTTACCAGAACACCGGGGAGCTGTTTTTT.

The chain uses TRBV11-2 and TRBJ1-2; 7 bases map to TRBD1. Germline V gene lookup returns CDR1 SGHAT and CDR2 FQNNGV. The CDR3 has 15 residues. After removal of 5 bases from V and 1 base from J, the junction contained 7 bases not matched to a gene. This chain's CDR3 is CASSRTGTVNYGYTF. The CDR3 nucleotides read TGTGCCAGCAGCCGGACCGGGACAGTTAACTATGGCTACACCTTC.

In this sample, this clonotype turned up a few times. The chain is built from TRBV6-1 and TRBJ2-1, with D perhaps matching TRBD2 (5 bases). Trimming removed 6 bases at V and 0 bases at J, with 18 bases between. CDR3 length equals 17 residues. Germline V gene data show CDR1 as MNHNS and CDR2 as SASEGT. The DNA for the CDR3 is TGTGCCAGCAGCCTGATCCATAGCGATTTCTCCTACAATGAGCAGTTCTTC. Encoded protein: CASSLIHSDFSYNEQFF.

Many counts were recorded for this clonotype. The chain couples TRBV28 to TRBJ1-2; possibly TRBD1 for D (5 bases). The ends were cut back, 8 bases at V and 5 bases at J, with 12 bases in the middle. Per the germline V gene, CDR1 is MDHEN and CDR2 is SYDVKM. The CDR3 is 12 residues long. As DNA, the CDR3 is TGTGCCAGCGGCGGGGGAGGGTATGGCTACACCTTC. This translates into CASGGGGYGYTF.

In this sample, this clonotype turned up many times. The rearrangement links TRBV28 to TRBJ2-3; D remains ambiguous. Germline V gene sequence: CDR1 MDHEN, CDR2 SYDVKM. The CDR3 is 13 residues long. Trimming removed 6 bases at V and 2 bases at J, with 9 bases between. CDR3 DNA: TGTGCCAGCAGCCGGGTTTTCACAGATACGCAGTATTTT. Protein sequence: CASSRVFTDTQYF.

In this sample, this clonotype turned up many times. For the CDR3, the DNA is TGCAGTGCTGGGGGGTGGGGGGCCAAAAACATTCAGTACTTC. It yields the protein CSAGGWGAKNIQYF. The J gene is TRBJ2-4, the V gene TRBV20-1, with D possibly matching TRBD2 (6 bases). The CDR3 covers 14 residues. CDR1 and CDR2 from the germline V gene are DFQATT and SNEGSKA (reference sequence). The ends were cut back, 5 bases at V and 1 base at J, with 12 bases in the middle.

The table lists this clonotype with many counts. The V call is TRBV20-1, the J call TRBJ1-6; no firm D call. Trimming left V 1 base short and J 8 bases short, with 18 bases between. The CDR3 loop spans 16 amino acids. CDR1 is DFQATT, CDR2 SNEGSKA, per germline (reference sequence). CDR3 in DNA: TGCAGTGCTAGAGCCCGAGGGCCGGGAATTGATTCACCCCTCCACTTT. This codes for CSARARGPGIDSPLHF.